This is a list of T cell receptor beta chains from one sample in a study of human T cells and chemical hapten exposure. MiXCR was run by TCRdb on the RACE reads, yielding one entry per CDR3 protein. The sample records some 64,000 distinct CDR3 sequences, roughly 9.6% being singletons. The sample was whole blood, taken in connection with sensitization to the hapten diphenylcyclopropenone (DPC). The source is a woman under 40 with alopecia areata. Some clones in this sample may be carry-over from other donors' samples. The CDR3 runs from the conserved cysteine through the conserved F or W. D genes are given only for firm matches. The listing skips clone size in some rows; elsewhere it reads once, few, many or a size class.

V: TRBV5-1; D: TRBD2; J: TRBJ2-1; size: .; CDR3: CASSLVRPGLAGEQFF; DNA: TGCGCCAGCAGCTTGGTTCGTCCGGGACTAGCGGGTGAGCAGTTCTTC
V: TRBV4-1; D: .; J: TRBJ2-1; size: .; CDR3: CASSPLSADWPSNEQFF; DNA: TGCGCCAGCAGCCCACTCTCGGCTGACTGGCCCTCCAATGAGCAGTTCTTC
V: TRBV11-3; D: .; J: TRBJ2-1; size: few; CDR3: CASSLGVEAYNEQFF; DNA: TGTGCCAGCAGCTTAGGGGTAGAAGCCTACAATGAGCAGTTCTTC
V: TRBV28; D: .; J: TRBJ2-7; size: .; CDR3: CASSYQGPRQYEQYF; DNA: TGTGCCAGCAGTTATCAAGGCCCCCGGCAGTACGAGCAGTACTTC
V: TRBV6-2/TRBV6-3; D: .; J: TRBJ1-1; size: many; CDR3: CASSYSGRSRNTEAFF; DNA: TGTGCCAGCAGTTACTCTGGGAGGAGCAGGAACACTGAAGCTTTCTTT
V: TRBV20-1; D: .; J: TRBJ1-2; size: many; CDR3: CSASEGPHNYGYTF; DNA: TGCAGTGCTAGCGAGGGACCCCATAACTATGGCTACACCTTC
V: TRBV13; D: .; J: TRBJ1-4; size: .; CDR3: CASSLGLGNEKLFF; DNA: TGTGCCAGCAGCTTAGGCCTAGGAAATGAAAAACTGTTTTTT
V: TRBV12-3/TRBV12-4; D: TRBD1; J: TRBJ1-5; size: many; CDR3: CASSGTGDQPQHF; DNA: TGTGCCAGCAGCGGGACAGGCGATCAGCCCCAGCATTTT
V: TRBV5-6; D: TRBD1; J: TRBJ2-5; size: .; CDR3: CASSPNRGETQYF; DNA: TGTGCCAGCAGCCCCAACAGGGGAGAGACCCAGTACTTC
V: TRBV20-1; D: TRBD2; J: TRBJ2-3; size: .; CDR3: CSAEAGSHTDTQYF; DNA: TGCAGTGCCGAAGCGGGAAGCCACACAGATACGCAGTATTTT
V: TRBV7-9; D: TRBD1; J: TRBJ1-1; size: .; CDR3: CASSTVRDREEAFF; DNA: TGTGCCAGCAGCACTGTTAGGGACAGGGAAGAAGCTTTCTTT
V: TRBV5-4; D: .; J: TRBJ1-2; size: .; CDR3: CASSFSVRKNYGYTF; DNA: TGTGCCAGCAGCTTTTCTGTGCGGAAGAACTATGGCTACACCTTC
V: TRBV28; D: .; J: TRBJ2-2; size: .; CDR3: CASSSNRGGSWELFF; DNA: TGTGCCAGCAGTTCGAACCGGGGCGGTTCGTGGGAGCTGTTTTTT
V: TRBV5-6; D: TRBD1; J: TRBJ1-2; size: many; CDR3: CASSFTGTGFGYTF; DNA: TGTGCCAGCAGCTTCACCGGGACAGGCTTTGGCTACACCTTC
V: TRBV6-2/TRBV6-3; D: .; J: TRBJ1-1; size: many; CDR3: CASSYGGFGTEAFF; DNA: TGTGCCAGCAGTTACGGGGGCTTTGGCACTGAAGCTTTCTTT
V: TRBV3-1; D: .; J: TRBJ1-5; size: .; CDR3: CASSQQGNQPQHF; DNA: TGTGCCAGCAGCCAACAGGGCAATCAGCCCCAGCATTTT
V: TRBV5-4; D: .; J: TRBJ1-1; size: many; CDR3: CASSFGQLGAFF; DNA: TGTGCCAGCAGCTTCGGACAGCTCGGAGCTTTCTTT
V: TRBV7-3; D: .; J: TRBJ2-2; size: few; CDR3: CASSLPSGTANTGELFF; DNA: TGTGCCAGCAGCCTGCCCTCCGGGACTGCTAACACCGGGGAGCTGTTTTTT
V: TRBV29-1; D: .; J: TRBJ1-1; size: few; CDR3: CSVGPGMNTEAFF; DNA: TGCAGCGTTGGGCCGGGGATGAACACTGAAGCTTTCTTT
V: TRBV5-4; D: .; J: TRBJ1-1; size: few; CDR3: CASSSAPINTEAFF; DNA: TGTGCCAGCAGCTCCGCGCCAATAAACACTGAAGCTTTCTTT
V: TRBV11-3; D: TRBD1; J: TRBJ2-1; size: few; CDR3: CASSLDGQGAYNEQFF; DNA: TGTGCCAGCAGCTTAGACGGACAGGGGGCCTACAATGAGCAGTTCTTC
V: TRBV10-3; D: .; J: TRBJ2-1; size: few; CDR3: CASLPGEGNEQFF; DNA: TGTGCCAGCTTACCCGGAGAGGGCAATGAGCAGTTCTTC
V: TRBV11-1; D: .; J: TRBJ1-4; size: .; CDR3: CASSLDPTNEKLFF; DNA: TGTGCCAGCAGCTTGGACCCAACTAATGAAAAACTGTTTTTT
V: TRBV18; D: .; J: TRBJ1-6; size: many; CDR3: CASSPPRIGGSYNSPLHF; DNA: TGTGCCAGCTCACCACCGAGGATCGGGGGTTCCTATAATTCACCCCTCCACTTT
V: TRBV7-9; D: .; J: TRBJ1-6; size: .; CDR3: CASSLAGTQNSPLHF; DNA: TGTGCCAGCAGCTTAGCAGGGACGCAGAATTCACCCCTCCACTTT
V: TRBV14; D: TRBD1; J: TRBJ2-7; size: .; CDR3: CASSHLGSGGNEQYF; DNA: TGTGCCAGCAGCCACCTGGGGTCAGGGGGTAACGAGCAGTACTTC
V: TRBV5-1; D: .; J: TRBJ2-5; size: many; CDR3: CASSLMGASQGTQYF; DNA: TGCGCCAGCAGCTTGATGGGGGCGAGCCAAGGGACCCAGTACTTC
V: TRBV6-6; D: TRBD1; J: TRBJ2-3; size: .; CDR3: CASSFSNLRGKSDTQYF; DNA: TGTGCCAGCAGTTTTTCTAACCTCAGGGGGAAATCAGATACGCAGTATTTT
V: TRBV2; D: .; J: TRBJ1-5; size: few; CDR3: CASGGSRSNQPQHF; DNA: TGTGCCAGCGGGGGAAGCAGGAGCAATCAGCCCCAGCATTTT
V: TRBV29-1; D: .; J: TRBJ2-1; size: few; CDR3: CSGRYSYNEQFF; DNA: TGCAGCGGGAGGTATTCCTACAATGAGCAGTTCTTC
V: TRBV6-5; D: .; J: TRBJ2-4; size: .; CDR3: CASSYRSRGAKNIQYF; DNA: TGTGCCAGCAGTTACAGGAGTCGCGGGGCCAAAAACATTCAGTACTTC
V: TRBV5-1; D: TRBD2; J: TRBJ2-3; size: few; CDR3: CASSPGVAGTDTQYF; DNA: TGCGCCAGCAGCCCCGGGGTAGCGGGGACGGATACGCAGTATTTT